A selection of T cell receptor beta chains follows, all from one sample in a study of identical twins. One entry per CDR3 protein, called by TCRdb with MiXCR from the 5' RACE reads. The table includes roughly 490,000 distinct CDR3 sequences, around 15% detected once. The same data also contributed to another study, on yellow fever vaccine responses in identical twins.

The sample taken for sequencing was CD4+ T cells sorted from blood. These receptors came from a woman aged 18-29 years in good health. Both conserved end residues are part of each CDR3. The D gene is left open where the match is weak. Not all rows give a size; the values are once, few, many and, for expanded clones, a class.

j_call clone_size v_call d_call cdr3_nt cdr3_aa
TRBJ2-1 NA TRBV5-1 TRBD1 TGCGCCAGCAACAAAGGGGGCGCAAACAATGAGCAGTTCTTC CASNKGGANNEQFF
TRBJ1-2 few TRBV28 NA TGTGCCAGCACCGGGGGGAGGTATGGCTACACCTTC CASTGGRYGYTF
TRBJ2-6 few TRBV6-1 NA TGTGCCAGCAGCACCGCCGGGACGTCCTCTGGGGCCAACGTCCTGACTTTC CASSTAGTSSGANVLTF
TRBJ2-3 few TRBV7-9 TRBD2 TGTGCCAGCAGCCCAGGGACTAGCGGGGCCGATACGCAGTATTTT CASSPGTSGADTQYF
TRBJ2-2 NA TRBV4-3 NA TGCGCCAGCACCCCCGGACTAAAGACCGGGGAGCTGTTTTTT CASTPGLKTGELFF
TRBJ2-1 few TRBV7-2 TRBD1 TGTGCCAGCAGCTTAAGAGCCGGGACAGGGTCCAATGAGCAGTTCTTC CASSLRAGTGSNEQFF
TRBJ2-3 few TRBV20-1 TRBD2 TGCAGTGCTGTACCGGGCTACGGGGGGATAGATACGCAGTATTTT CSAVPGYGGIDTQYF
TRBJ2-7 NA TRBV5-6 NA TGTGCCAGCAGCCTCCGGGGGCCAGTACCCTACGAGCAGTACTTC CASSLRGPVPYEQYF
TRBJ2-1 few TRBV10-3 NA TGTGCCATCAGTGAGTCCCCCCCGGAGTTGCAGGGGAGCTCCTACAATGAGCAGTTCTTC CAISESPPELQGSSYNEQFF
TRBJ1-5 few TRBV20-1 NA TGCAGTGCTAGAGAGGGAACAGCCAATCAGCCCCAGCATTTT CSAREGTANQPQHF
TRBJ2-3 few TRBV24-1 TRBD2 TGTGCCACCAGTGAACCTAGCGGGGGGAAGTTACATACGCAGTATTTT CATSEPSGGKLHTQYF
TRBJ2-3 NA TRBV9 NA TGTGCCAGCAGCGTAGTTAGTAGATCAGATACGCAGTATTTT CASSVVSRSDTQYF